The following is a T cell receptor beta chain sequence with its context. The specificity of this receptor is unknown. No qualities accompany the bases; no much larger clone lies one base away. From its cysteine to its phenylalanine, the CDR3 spans 14 amino acids. Kept here is only the CDR3 DNA, which spans 42 bases and is read in frame from base 1. Relative to germline, V is missing 3 bases and J is missing 2 bases, with 3 bases of the junction outside any gene match. Taken from the germline V gene (reference sequence), the CDR1 and CDR2 loops are LNHDA and SQIVND. The sample's time point label, in plain terms: baseline before first vaccination. The meaning of the sample's treatment or condition label: meningococcal conjugate vaccine given as trial control. The vaccinee samples were drawn from two UK trials, COV001 and COV002, one of which was a single-blind randomized controlled phase 2/3 trial testing AZD1222 (ChAdOx1 nCoV-19) in healthy adults. Trial participant PBMC samples were collected at day 0 and day 28 after the second dose for TCRbeta chain sequencing.

The sample originates from a study of T cell responses to AZD1222 COVID-19 vaccine (dated by TCRdb to 2020 to 2023). Notes on the research overall: A total of 233 trial participants underwent TCR sequencing, of whom about 200 received two doses of AZD1222 and some 26 received two doses of the MenACWY control vaccine. Trial participants were enrolled into age subgroups of 18-55, 56-69 and 70-plus years, which contained around 140, 26 and 57 TCR-sequenced participants, respectively.

The CDR3 regions of human TCRbeta chains were analyzed by immunosequencing. Regarding the original processing steps: TCRs in the repertoires were matched against a reference library of SARS-CoV-2-specific TCRs that had been generated with the MIRA antigen-specificity platform. Breadth meant the fraction of unique TCRs that were SARS-CoV-2-associated, whereas depth meant the fraction of total T cells that were SARS-CoV-2-associated. Using the MIRA data, each spike-specific TCR was mapped to the spike region that the TCR reacts to and placed in a CD4 or CD8 class. Log10-transformed breadth and depth values were compared by one-way ANOVA with Sidak's multiple comparisons tests. Sourced from immuneACCESS, this table was stored by TCRdb with only in-frame sequences that have V and J called. A share of the clones is absent; for the studies checked, an unresolved V gene accounts for under half, and the remainder has no known explanation. That table supplies the V and J calls and clone size; D and trimming were determined from the DNA. The sample profile shows 140,000 to 150,000 clones; about 90% of them were found once. Approximately 3% of the sample is in the top ten clones.

Study-wide conclusions, independent of this receptor: After two AZD1222 doses, both the breadth and the depth of spike-specific TCRs were significantly higher than at day 0 and than in MenACWY recipients. Conclusions about previously exposed vaccinees are limited because only five or six AZD1222 recipients were SARS-CoV-2 seropositive at baseline. The whole spike protein was spanned by vaccine-associated CD4 TCRs, and dominant responses were seen in regions 160-218 and 743-854. Most participants were white British and females outnumbered males, and the authors suggested that clonal diversity may have been underestimated. Epitopes outside the regions mutated in the B.1.351 and B.1.1.7 variants were reportedly recognized by nearly half of the unique spike-specific TCRs. The 56-69-year group was small, and its depth increase did not reach significance, likely because of low power. No day 14 peak-response samples were available, so repertoires were characterized only after the peak T cell response.

The sequence joins TRBV19 to TRBJ2-7, with 8 bases in between that match TRBD1. This receptor was obtained from an adult in good health. The sequenced sample was peripheral blood, obtained on day 0 of MenACWY control vaccination. For the CDR3, the sequence is CASSIRDRTYEQYF. The sequenced DNA: TGTGCCAGTAGTATCCGGGACAGGACCTACGAGCAGTACTTC.